This T cell receptor (beta chain) was retrieved from a study of cytomegalovirus exposure and HLA in healthy donors (dated by TCRdb to about 2017). Regarding the research as a whole: In an earlier analysis of 450 to 750 of the donors, 276 Gb of sequence data and just under 120 million unique TCR beta sequences from 150 million to 200 million T cells were reported. A later analysis re-analyzed previously published TCR beta repertoires from 550 to 700 donors and added high-resolution HLA genotyping to study TCR occurrence patterns. The aim of the study was to test whether cataloging public T cell receptors could identify signatures of past pathogen exposure. Donor age, sex, ethnicity and CMV serostatus were compiled together with the repertoire data. Among roughly 400 genotyped donors of the cohort, an average of roughly 230,000 unique TCR beta nucleotide sequences was sequenced per donor, of which roughly 17% were non-productive. The genetic ancestry cluster associated with self-reported Caucasian donors included about 81% of the 350 to 500 genotyped donors. Every repertoire in the discovery cohort had been generated on one and the same sequencing platform. The number of typed donors differed by locus: about 620-640 for A, B, C, DRB1 and DQB1; 522 for DQA1; 606 for DPA1; and approximately 450 for DPB1. The study combined high-throughput TCR immunosequencing, statistical association of individual TCRs with disease status, and machine learning to predict cytomegalovirus infection status. Besides the first cohort of around 670 subjects, a separate validation cohort made up of 95 to 150 different subjects was used. A later genetic analysis used genome-wide SNP genotypes for about 65% of the roughly 670 donors, treating that subset as a discovery cohort. In an earlier analysis of 550 to 700 of the donors, high-throughput TCR beta sequencing was used to judge whether each TCR beta V gene segment behaved as functional or pseudogenic. The T cell repertoires of several hundred subjects were profiled by immunosequencing and related to cytomegalovirus serostatus. In the later analysis, no new phenotypic data were used to find candidate immune exposures; instead, reliance was placed on TCR beta sequences and their occurrence across donors. Because of strong linkage in the cohort, five DR-DQ haplotypes were treated as single units for association and clustering. About 310 gigabases of sequencing data and approximately 85 million unique TCR sequences were included in an early release covering over 600 HLA-typed donors. HLA typing included class I and class II loci at four-digit resolution.

Overall study outcomes, separate from this receptor: A later analysis found that TCR association rates varied across HLA loci, with DRB1 alleles showing the most associated TCRs and HLA-C alleles the fewest. Immune exposure information for the cohort was limited to CMV serostatus. Because counts were too low, 15 to 20 rarely observed V segments, including chromosome 9 orphons, were excluded from the earlier analysis of around 640 of the donors. In this cohort, only TCR beta chains were sequenced, and detectable features were limited by the absence of alpha or paired-chain data. Because HLA typing was missing for some donors at each locus, association tests included only the typed subset. In a later genetic analysis, a missense DCLRE1C variant was associated with V-gene and J-gene trimming of TCR beta chains, and the association was replicated in an independent cohort. A cluster of highly shared sequence variants was judged likely to be a technical artifact of the sequencing pipeline. In vitro tests confirmed that a few of the cytomegalovirus-associated TCR beta chains recognize cytomegalovirus antigens. A later analysis reported that several top co-occurrence clusters appeared linked to parvovirus B19, influenza, CMV and Epstein-Barr virus. A further reported finding was that TCR beta sequences accurately predicted the HLA-A and HLA-B alleles for most subjects in the first cohort. Most TCR sequences were seen in very few donors, while some public TCRs were found in many individuals. According to a later genetic analysis, donors in an Asian-associated ancestry cluster had fewer N-insertions in productive TCRs than the roughly 670-donor mean. In a later analysis, HLA-associated TCR beta chains showed more clonal expansion and lower generation probabilities than non-associated chains that were equally common. Broadly in line with IMGT annotations, most TCR beta V segments showed up in productive rearrangements about 87% or about 30% of the time in an earlier analysis of around 550 of the donors. Some IMGT-functional V segments, including TRBV6-2 and TRBV6-3, could not be told apart with the 87-base-pair reads, so those segments were excluded. Correlated functional status among segregating V segments might reflect linkage disequilibrium, but an unknown experimental factor could not be ruled out. The presence/absence analyses assumed that sequencing depth was roughly uniform across donors, and that assumption may not be true. In a later analysis, around 15,000 TCR beta sequences were associated with specific HLA alleles at a false discovery rate of 0.05. In both the original and validation cohorts, the classifier was reported to diagnose cytomegalovirus status with high specificity and sensitivity. According to the authors, the approach could potentially be generalized to other disease states and immunological phenotypes. The study listed approximately 160 TCR beta chains as associated with cytomegalovirus. Most CMV-associated TCR beta chains appeared to be HLA-restricted in a later analysis, and the HLA associations seemed to be driven largely by CMV exposure. Assigning TCR associations to individual alleles was difficult when HLA alleles, especially DR and DQ, strongly co-occurred.

The cohort comprised hundreds of healthy bone marrow donors. All cohort members were sampled while nominally healthy, although unrecorded immune exposures were likely present. The donor tested CMV seropositive and was one of the 289 seropositive cohort members. A peripheral blood sample was provided by each donor, and peripheral blood mononuclear cells were used for TCR beta sequencing. The Qiagen DNeasy Blood Extraction Kit was used to extract genomic DNA from the blood cell samples. The junction shows trimming of 5 bases on V and 5 bases on J, and the gene matches do not reach 8 bases of it. The CDR3 measures 16 amino acids from cysteine to phenylalanine. Here the CDR3 DNA is all that survives: 48 bases in frame from base 1. The germline V gene gives CDR1 as SNHLY and CDR2 as FYNNEI. The receptor library was made with the immunoSEQ multiplex PCR assay. For the multiplex PCR, a mixture combining 60 forward primers for TCR Vbeta segments and 13 reverse primers for TCR Jbeta segments was used. The CDR3 region of rearranged TCR beta genes was amplified from genomic DNA by a multiplex PCR assay. The Illumina HiSeq System was used to sequence the amplified TCR beta libraries as 87-base-pair reads. Per the source publication's procedure: A later analysis counted 65 million to 90 million unique TCR beta chains across the 650 to 800 repertoires, and some 11 million of these chains were shared by at least two donors. Raw reads were error-corrected and collapsed into unique sequences with a nearest-neighbor algorithm that merged closely related sequences to remove PCR and sequencing errors. CDR3 sequences were aligned to IMGT reference sequences to assign V, D and J gene segments. For a sequence to be retained, a match of at least six nucleotides was required to both a V gene segment and a J gene segment. Rearrangements were called productive when the CDR3 lacked stop codons and stayed in frame with V and J; all others were non-productive. Following IMGT convention, CDR3 was defined as the stretch from the second conserved V-encoded cysteine to the conserved J-encoded phenylalanine. Sequences without an unambiguous match to a single V gene segment were excluded from the earlier analysis of about 600 of the donors. An earlier analysis of a few hundred of the donors classified V segments as functional when productive rearrangements were above 56.7% and as segregating when the standard deviation between donors was above 5%. To diagnose cytomegalovirus status from the catalog of TCR beta chain sequences, a statistical classification framework was built. In a later analysis, V and J genes were assigned by comparing TCR nucleotide sequences against IMGT/GENE-DB human TR gene sequences. A later analysis assigned CDR3 sequences and most-parsimonious VDJ recombination scenarios with the TCRdist pipeline. A later analysis defined each TCR beta chain by its CDR3 amino acid sequence plus V-gene family, and excluded reads lacking a unique V-gene family. As a way to deal with suspected cross-contamination and a sequencing artifact, a later analysis dropped nearly 600 nucleotide sequences that were highly shared and had low generation probability. A later analysis calculated a clonal expansion index for each public chain from normalized within-repertoire ranks of inferred template counts. Generation probabilities in a later analysis came from a VDJ recombination model fitted to out-of-frame rearrangements, and those results were checked against IGoR. Hypergeometric tests were used in a later analysis to score TCR-TCR, TCR-HLA and TCR-CMV co-occurrence, with a repertoire-size bias correction applied to the TCR pairs. In a later analysis, false discovery rates were estimated by permuting HLA or CMV assignments 20 times. A later analysis grouped co-occurring TCRs with DBSCAN, adding TCRdist sequence similarity when clustering within HLA-allele-positive subsets. For co-occurrence clustering, repertoires with fewer than 30,000 or more than 120,000 public chains were excluded, along with about five repertoires with anomalous nucleotide sharing. As stored in TCRdb, this immuneACCESS dataset retains in-frame rearrangements with V and J assigned. A fraction of the clones does not appear; measured against another copy, unresolved V genes explain less than half of the discrepancy, and the remainder lacks a known reason. V, J and clone size derive from that table, while D and trimming were established from the DNA sequence. The table for this sample lists 100,000 or so clones; over 75% of them were counted only once. The ten largest make up 6.9% of the sample.

With regard to this clone: Its binding antigen is unknown. Base qualities are not recorded, but no much larger clone differs from it by a single base.

The source is a man aged 25 to 40 in good health and CMV-seropositive. Sequenced sample: PBMCs. The chain links TRBV2 with TRBJ1-6; 8 middle bases align to TRBD1. The CDR3 has the sequence CASSYQGARDNSPLHF. The DNA reads TGTGCCAGCAGTTATCAGGGGGCGAGGGATAATTCACCCCTCCACTTT.